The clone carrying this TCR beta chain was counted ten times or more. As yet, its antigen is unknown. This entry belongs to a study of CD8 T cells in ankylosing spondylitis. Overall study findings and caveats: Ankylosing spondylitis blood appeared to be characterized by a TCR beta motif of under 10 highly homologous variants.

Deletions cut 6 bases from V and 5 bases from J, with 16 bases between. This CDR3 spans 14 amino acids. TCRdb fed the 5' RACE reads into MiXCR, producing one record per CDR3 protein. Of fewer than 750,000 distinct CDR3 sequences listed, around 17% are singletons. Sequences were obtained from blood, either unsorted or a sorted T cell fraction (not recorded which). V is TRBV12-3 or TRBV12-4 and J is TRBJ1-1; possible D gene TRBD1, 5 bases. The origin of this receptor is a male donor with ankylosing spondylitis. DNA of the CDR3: TGTGCCAGCAGCCTGGGTTTGGGGGAGACTGAAGCTTTCTTT. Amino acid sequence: CASSLGLGETEAFF.